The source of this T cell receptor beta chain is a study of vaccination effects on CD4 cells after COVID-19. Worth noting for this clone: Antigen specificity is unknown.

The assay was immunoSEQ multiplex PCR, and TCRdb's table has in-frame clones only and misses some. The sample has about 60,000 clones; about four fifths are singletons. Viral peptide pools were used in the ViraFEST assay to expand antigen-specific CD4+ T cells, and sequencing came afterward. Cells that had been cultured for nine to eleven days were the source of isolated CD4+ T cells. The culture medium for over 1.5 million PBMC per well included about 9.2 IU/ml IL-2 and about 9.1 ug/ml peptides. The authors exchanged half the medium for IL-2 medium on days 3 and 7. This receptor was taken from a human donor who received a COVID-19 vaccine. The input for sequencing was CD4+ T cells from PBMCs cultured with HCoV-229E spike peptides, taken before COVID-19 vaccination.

In DNA form, the CDR3 reads TGTGCCAGCAGTGAGAATCCGTACCAAGAGACCCAGTACTTC. It is translated as CASSENPYQETQYF. This chain links TRBV2 with TRBJ2-5; D is uncertain. V lost 3 bases and J lost 0, with 8 bases in between. The CDR3 totals 14 residues. Germline assignment: CDR1 SNHLY and CDR2 FYNNEI.